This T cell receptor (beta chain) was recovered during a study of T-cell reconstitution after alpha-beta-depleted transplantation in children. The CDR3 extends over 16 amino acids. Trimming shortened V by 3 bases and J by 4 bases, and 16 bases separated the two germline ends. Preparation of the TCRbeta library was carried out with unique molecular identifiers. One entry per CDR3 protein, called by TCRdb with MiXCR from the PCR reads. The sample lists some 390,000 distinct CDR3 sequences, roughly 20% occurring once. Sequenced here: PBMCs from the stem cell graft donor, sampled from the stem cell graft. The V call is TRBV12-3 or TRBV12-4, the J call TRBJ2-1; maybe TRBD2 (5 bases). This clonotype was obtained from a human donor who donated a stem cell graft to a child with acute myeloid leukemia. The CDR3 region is CASSLGLGGPYNEQFF. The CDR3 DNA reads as TGTGCCAGCAGTTTGGGTCTGGGCGGGCCGTACAATGAGCAGTTCTTC.